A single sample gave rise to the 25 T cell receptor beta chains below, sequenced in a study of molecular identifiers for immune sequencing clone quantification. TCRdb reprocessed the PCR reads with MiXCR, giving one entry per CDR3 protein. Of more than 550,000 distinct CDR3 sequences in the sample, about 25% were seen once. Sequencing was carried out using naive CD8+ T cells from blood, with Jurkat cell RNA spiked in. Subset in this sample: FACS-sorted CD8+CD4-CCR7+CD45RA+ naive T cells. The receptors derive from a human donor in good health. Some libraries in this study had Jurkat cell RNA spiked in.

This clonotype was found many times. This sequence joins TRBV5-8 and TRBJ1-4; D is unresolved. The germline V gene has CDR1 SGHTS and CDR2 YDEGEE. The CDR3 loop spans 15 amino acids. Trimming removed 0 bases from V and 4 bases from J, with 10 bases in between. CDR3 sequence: CASSLEGRSNEKLFF. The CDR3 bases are TGTGCCAGCAGCTTGGAGGGCAGGAGTAATGAAAAACTGTTTTTT.

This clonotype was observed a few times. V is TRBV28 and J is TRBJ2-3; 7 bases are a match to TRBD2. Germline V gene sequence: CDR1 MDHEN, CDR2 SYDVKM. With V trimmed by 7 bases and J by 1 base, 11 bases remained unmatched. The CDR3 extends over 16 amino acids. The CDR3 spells CASIGRGSWGTDTQYF. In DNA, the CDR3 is TGTGCCAGCATTGGGCGGGGGTCATGGGGCACAGATACGCAGTATTTT.

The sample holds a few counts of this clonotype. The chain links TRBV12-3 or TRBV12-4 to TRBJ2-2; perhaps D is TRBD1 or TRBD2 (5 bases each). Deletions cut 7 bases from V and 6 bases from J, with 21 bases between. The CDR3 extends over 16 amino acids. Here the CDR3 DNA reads TGTGCCAGCACCCGCCCCGGGACCAATACCGCCGGGGAGCTGTTTTTT. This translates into CASTRPGTNTAGELFF.

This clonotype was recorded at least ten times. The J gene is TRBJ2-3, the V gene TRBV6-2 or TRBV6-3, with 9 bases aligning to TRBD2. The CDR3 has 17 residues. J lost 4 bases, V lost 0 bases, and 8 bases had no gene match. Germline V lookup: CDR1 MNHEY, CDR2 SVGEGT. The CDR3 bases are TGTGCCAGCAGTTACTCACAATCTAGCGGGGCTGCAGATACGCAGTATTTT. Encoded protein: CASSYSQSSGAADTQYF.

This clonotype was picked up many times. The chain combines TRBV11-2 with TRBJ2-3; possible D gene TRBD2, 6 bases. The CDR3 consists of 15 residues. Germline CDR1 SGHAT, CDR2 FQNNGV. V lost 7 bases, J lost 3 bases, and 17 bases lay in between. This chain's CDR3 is CASIPSPLATDTQYF. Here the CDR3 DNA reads TGTGCCAGCATCCCAAGCCCCCTAGCGACAGATACGCAGTATTTT.

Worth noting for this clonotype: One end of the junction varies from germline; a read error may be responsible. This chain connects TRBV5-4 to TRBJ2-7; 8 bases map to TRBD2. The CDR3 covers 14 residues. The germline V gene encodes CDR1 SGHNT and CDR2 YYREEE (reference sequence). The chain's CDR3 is CASSLRGGPGEKYF. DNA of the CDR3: TGTGCCAGCAGCTTGCGCGGGGGGCCGGGCGAGAAGTACTTC.

CDR3 DNA: TGTGCCAGCAGTCCTACTGGGGTCCGAGGCCCAAATGATAGCACAGATACGCAGTATTTT. Its translation is CASSPTGVRGPNDSTDTQYF. The chain has TRBV27 and TRBJ2-3, with D unclear. Germline V lookup: CDR1 MNHEY, CDR2 SMNVEV (reference sequence). V was cut by 5 bases and J by 0 bases, with 27 bases left in between. This CDR3 is built from 20 residues.

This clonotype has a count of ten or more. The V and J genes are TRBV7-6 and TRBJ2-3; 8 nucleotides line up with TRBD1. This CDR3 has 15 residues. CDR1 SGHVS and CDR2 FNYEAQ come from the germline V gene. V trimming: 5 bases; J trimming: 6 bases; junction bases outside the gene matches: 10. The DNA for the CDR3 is TGTGCCAGCAGCGCCCCGGACAGGGACGTTGATACGCAGTATTTT. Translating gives CASSAPDRDVDTQYF.

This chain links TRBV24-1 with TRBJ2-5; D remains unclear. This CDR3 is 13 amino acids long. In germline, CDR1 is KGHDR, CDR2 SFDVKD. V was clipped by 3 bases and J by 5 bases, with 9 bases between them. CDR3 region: CATSDHGRETQYF. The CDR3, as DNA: TGTGCCACCAGTGATCACGGACGCGAGACCCAGTACTTC.

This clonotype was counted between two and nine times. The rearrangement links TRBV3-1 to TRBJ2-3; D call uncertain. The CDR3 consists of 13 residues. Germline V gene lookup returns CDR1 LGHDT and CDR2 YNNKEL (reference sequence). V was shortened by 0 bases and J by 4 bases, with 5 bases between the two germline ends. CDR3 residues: CASSQESADTQYF. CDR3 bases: TGTGCCAGCAGCCAAGAAAGCGCAGATACGCAGTATTTT.

The CDR3 region has the DNA TGTGCCAGCAGTCGACTAGTTCGCGAGCAGTACTTC. Protein product: CASSRLVREQYF. This chain links TRBV12-3 or TRBV12-4 with TRBJ2-7; tentatively, D is TRBD2 (6 bases). Trimming removed 5 bases from V and 6 bases from J, with 11 bases in between. There are 12 residues in the CDR3.

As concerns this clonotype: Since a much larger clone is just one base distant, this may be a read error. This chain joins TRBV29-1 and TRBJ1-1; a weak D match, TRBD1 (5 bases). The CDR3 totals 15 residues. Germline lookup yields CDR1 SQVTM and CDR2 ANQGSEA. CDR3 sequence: CSVRSGGGLNTVAFF. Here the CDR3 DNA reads TGCAGCGTTCGCTCCGGGGGGGGTTTGAACACTGTAGCTTTCTTT. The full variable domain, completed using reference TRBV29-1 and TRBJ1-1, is SAVISQKPSRDICQRGTSLTIQCQVDSQVTMMFWYRQQPGQSLTLIATANQGSEATYESGFVIDKFPISRPNLTFSTLTVSNMSPEDSSIYLCSVRSGGGLNTVAFFGQGTRLTVV.

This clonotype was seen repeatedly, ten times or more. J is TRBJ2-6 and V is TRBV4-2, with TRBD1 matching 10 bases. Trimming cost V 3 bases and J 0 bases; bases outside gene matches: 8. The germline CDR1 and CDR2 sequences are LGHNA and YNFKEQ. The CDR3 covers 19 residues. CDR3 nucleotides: TGTGCCAGCAGCCAGCCCGGCGGGACAGGGGTCTCTGGGGCCAACGTCCTGACTTTC. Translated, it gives CASSQPGGTGVSGANVLTF.

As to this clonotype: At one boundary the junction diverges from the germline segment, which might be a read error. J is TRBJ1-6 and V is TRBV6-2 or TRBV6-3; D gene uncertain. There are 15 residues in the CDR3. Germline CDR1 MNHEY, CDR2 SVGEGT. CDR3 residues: CASSYPRPPDSPLHF. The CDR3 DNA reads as TGTGCCAGCAGTTACCCCCGCCCCCCCGATTCGCCCCTCCACTTT.

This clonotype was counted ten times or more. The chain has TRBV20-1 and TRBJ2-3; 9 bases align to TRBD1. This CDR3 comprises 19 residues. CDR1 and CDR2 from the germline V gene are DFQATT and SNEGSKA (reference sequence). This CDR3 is CGWKPGTGNPGPSTDTQYF. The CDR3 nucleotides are TGCGGTTGGAAGCCCGGGACAGGGAACCCGGGCCCATCCACAGATACGCAGTATTTT.

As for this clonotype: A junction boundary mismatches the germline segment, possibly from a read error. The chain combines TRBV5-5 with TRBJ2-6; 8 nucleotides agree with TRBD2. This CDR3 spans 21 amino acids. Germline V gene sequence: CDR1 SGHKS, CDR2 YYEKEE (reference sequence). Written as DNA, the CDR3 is TGTGCCAGCAGCTTGGCCCGTCTCGCGGGAGGTGTCCGCTCTGGGGCCCCCGTCCTGCCTTTC. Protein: CASSLARLAGGVRSGAPVLPF. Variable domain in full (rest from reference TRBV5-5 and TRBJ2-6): DAGVTQSPTHLIKTRGQQVTLRCSPISGHKSVSWYQQVLGQGPQFIFQYYEKEERGRGNFPDRFSARQFPNYSSELNVNALLLGDSALYLCASSLARLAGGVRSGAPVLPFGAGSRLTVL.

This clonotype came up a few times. The CDR3 reads CASSLTGRPTQYF. The CDR3 nucleotides are TGTGCCAGCAGCCTGACAGGGCGCCCTACGCAGTATTTT. This sequence joins TRBV6-2 or TRBV6-3 and TRBJ2-3; TRBD1 agrees at 7 bases. The germline V gene encodes CDR1 MNHEY and CDR2 SVGEGT. This CDR3 has 13 residues. The trim removed 6 bases at V and 8 bases at J, leaving 8 bases unmatched.

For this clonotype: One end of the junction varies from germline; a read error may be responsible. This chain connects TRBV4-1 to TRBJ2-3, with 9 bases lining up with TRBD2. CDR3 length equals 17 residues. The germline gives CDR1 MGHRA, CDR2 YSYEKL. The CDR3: CARSQPRAGGGSDTQYF. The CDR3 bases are TGCGCCCGCAGCCAACCCCGCGCGGGGGGGGGGTCAGATACGCAGTATTTT.

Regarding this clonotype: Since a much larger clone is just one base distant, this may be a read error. CDR3 nucleotide sequence: TGCACCAGCAGCCCCGGTTTTGGTTACGAGCAGTACTTC. It translates to CTSSPGFGYEQYF. This sequence joins TRBV4-3 and TRBJ2-7; no clear D gene. The CDR3 has 13 residues. Germline assignment: CDR1 LGHNA and CDR2 YSLEER.

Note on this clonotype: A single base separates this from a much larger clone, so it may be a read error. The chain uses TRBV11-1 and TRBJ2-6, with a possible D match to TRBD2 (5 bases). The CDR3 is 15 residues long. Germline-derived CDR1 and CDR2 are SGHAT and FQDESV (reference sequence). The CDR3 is CASSLRRSGPNVLTF. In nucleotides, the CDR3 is TGTGCCAGCAGCTTAAGGAGGTCTGGGCCCAACGTCCTGACTTTC. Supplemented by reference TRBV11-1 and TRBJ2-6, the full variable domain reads EAEVAQSPRYKITEKSQAVAFWCDPISGHATLYWYRQILGQGPELLVQFQDESVVDDSQLPKDRFSAERLKGVDSTLKIQPAELGDSAMYLCASSLRRSGPNVLTFGAGSRLTVL.

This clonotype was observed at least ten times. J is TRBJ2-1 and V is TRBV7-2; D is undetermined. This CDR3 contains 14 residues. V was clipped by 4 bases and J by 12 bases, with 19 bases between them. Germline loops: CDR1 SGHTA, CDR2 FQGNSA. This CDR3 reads CASSSRSGEPGQFF. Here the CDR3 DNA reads TGTGCCAGCAGCTCCAGGTCAGGAGAGCCGGGGCAGTTCTTC.

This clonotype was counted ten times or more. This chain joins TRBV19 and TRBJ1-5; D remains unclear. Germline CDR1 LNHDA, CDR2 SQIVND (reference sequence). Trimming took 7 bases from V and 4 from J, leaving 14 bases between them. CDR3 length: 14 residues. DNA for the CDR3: TGTGCCAGTAACAACGGCGGACTTAATCAGCCCCAGCATTTT. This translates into CASNNGGLNQPQHF.

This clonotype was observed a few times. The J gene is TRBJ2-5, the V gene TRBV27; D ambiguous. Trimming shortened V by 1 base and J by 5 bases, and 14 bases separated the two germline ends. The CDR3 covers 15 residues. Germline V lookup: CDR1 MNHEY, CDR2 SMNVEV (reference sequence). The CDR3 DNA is TGTGCCAGCAGTTTATTACAAGGGCCCCGGGAGACCCAGTACTTC. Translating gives CASSLLQGPRETQYF.

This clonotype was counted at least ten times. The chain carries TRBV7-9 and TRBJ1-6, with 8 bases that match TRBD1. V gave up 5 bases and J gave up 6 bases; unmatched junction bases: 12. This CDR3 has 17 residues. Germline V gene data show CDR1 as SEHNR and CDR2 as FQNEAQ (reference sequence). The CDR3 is CASSQTYFGQGNSPLHF. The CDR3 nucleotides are TGTGCCAGCAGCCAAACCTACTTCGGACAGGGTAATTCACCCCTCCACTTT.

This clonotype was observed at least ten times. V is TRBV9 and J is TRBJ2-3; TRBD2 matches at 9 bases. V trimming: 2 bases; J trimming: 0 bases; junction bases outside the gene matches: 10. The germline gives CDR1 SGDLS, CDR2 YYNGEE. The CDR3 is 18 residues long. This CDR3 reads CASSVGIAGVLSTDTQYF. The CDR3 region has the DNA TGTGCCAGCAGCGTTGGGATAGCGGGGGTACTGAGCACAGATACGCAGTATTTT.